Each of the 16 T cell receptor beta chains below was sequenced from the same sample in a study of CD8+ T cells in alopecia areata. TCR sequencing used cDNA made by reverse transcription of extracted RNA. The table came from immunoSEQ multiplex PCR; TCRdb's copy has only in-frame clones and leaves some out. This table has 120,000 or so clones, around 61% appearing once. Material: CD4+ T cells sorted from blood. These receptors were collected from a human donor in good health.

This clone was picked up one time. The chain recombines TRBV13 with TRBJ2-1; possible D gene TRBD1, 5 bases. Per germline, CDR1 PRHDT and CDR2 FYEKMQ (reference sequence). The germline V and J ends were trimmed by 5 bases and 0 bases, with 11 bases remaining between them. The CDR3 loop spans 15 amino acids. CDR3 nucleotides: TGTGCCAGCAGCCGGACATTTATCTCCTACAATGAGCAGTTCTTC. This encodes CASSRTFISYNEQFF.

The rearrangement joins TRBV5-1 to TRBJ1-4; the D is unclear. The CDR3 consists of 16 residues. V was cut by 3 bases and J by 0 bases, with 12 bases left in between. Germline V gives CDR1 SGHRS, CDR2 YFSETQ. DNA for the CDR3: TGCGCCAGCAGCTGGGGTCAGCCTTCAACTAATGAAAAACTGTTTTTT. Translating it yields CASSWGQPSTNEKLFF.

The chain recombines TRBV6-6 with TRBJ1-1; 7 bases are a match to TRBD1. The CDR3 consists of 12 residues. Trimming removed 10 bases from V and 3 bases from J; junction bases left unmatched: 5. Germline V gives CDR1 MNHNY, CDR2 SVGAGI (reference sequence). CDR3 nucleotide sequence: TGTGCCACGAGACAGGGCGACACTGAAGCTTTCTTT. This gives the protein CATRQGDTEAFF.

The chain combines TRBV7-9 with TRBJ2-1, with D maybe TRBD1 (7 bases). The CDR3 has 15 amino acids. CDR1 is SEHNR, CDR2 FQNEAQ, per germline (reference sequence). V was trimmed by 1 base and J by 7 bases, leaving 14 bases between them. The CDR3 DNA reads as TGTGCCAGCAGCTTAGAGGCGACAGGGAGGAATGAGCAGTTCTTC. Amino acids: CASSLEATGRNEQFF.

This chain connects TRBV13 to TRBJ1-6; possibly TRBD1 for D (5 bases). Looked up from germline, CDR1 is PRHDT and CDR2 is FYEKMQ (reference sequence). The CDR3 runs to 14 residues. V shed 5 bases and J shed 10 bases, with 15 bases lying between them. The DNA for the CDR3 is TGTGCCAGCAGCCTGCCCGGTGGGGGGTCACCCCTCCACTTT. Translating gives CASSLPGGGSPLHF. Together with reference TRBV13 and TRBJ1-6, the CDR3 gives the full variable domain: AAGVIQSPRHLIKEKRETATLKCYPIPRHDTVYWYQQGPGQDPQFLISFYEKMQSDKGSIPDRFSAQQFSDYHSELNMSSLELGDSALYFCASSLPGGGSPLHFGNGTRLTVT.

The chain employs TRBV7-2 and TRBJ2-2; 12 nucleotides agree with TRBD2. The V segment lost 7 bases and the J segment 8 bases; nucleotides outside the gene matches: 14. This CDR3 comprises 17 residues. Germline-derived CDR1 and CDR2 are SGHTA and FQGNSA. CDR3 coding DNA: TGTGCCAGCACCTCAGCCCGACTAGCGGGAGTCCGTGGGGAGCTGTTTTTT. It specifies CASTSARLAGVRGELFF.

The chain joins TRBV29-1 to TRBJ2-5; TRBD1 aligns across 7 bases. The CDR3 runs to 12 residues. Trimming took 8 bases from V and 2 from J; bases not matched to a gene: 5. CDR1 and CDR2 (germline): SQVTM, ANQGSEA. The CDR3 loop is CSSMGQQETQYF. The CDR3 coding sequence is TGCAGCTCAATGGGACAGCAAGAGACCCAGTACTTC. Full variable domain (outside the CDR3, taken from reference TRBV29-1 and TRBJ2-5): SAVISQKPSRDICQRGTSLTIQCQVDSQVTMMFWYRQQPGQSLTLIATANQGSEATYESGFVIDKFPISRPNLTFSTLTVSNMSPEDSSIYLCSSMGQQETQYFGPGTRLLVL.

V gene TRBV18 combines with J gene TRBJ2-5, with D perhaps TRBD1 (5 bases). V shed 3 bases and J shed 1 base, with 6 bases lying between them. Looked up from germline, CDR1 is KGHSH and CDR2 is LQKENI. CDR3 size: 13 residues. The CDR3 region is CASSPQGQETQYF. The CDR3 DNA follows: TGTGCCAGCTCACCCCAGGGCCAAGAGACCCAGTACTTC.

The chain employs TRBV29-1 and TRBJ1-2; 7 bases are a match to TRBD1. The CDR3 loop spans 12 amino acids. Germline-derived CDR1 and CDR2 are SQVTM and ANQGSEA. The ends lost 7 bases at V and 5 bases at J; junction bases unmatched: 7. DNA of the CDR3: TGCAGCGCTGGGGCAGGGGGTTATGGCTACACCTTC. It specifies CSAGAGGYGYTF.

The chain carries TRBV5-6 and TRBJ2-1; D perhaps matches TRBD2 (6 bases). The CDR3 covers 16 residues. Germline CDR1 reads SGHDT; CDR2 reads YYEEEE. Trimming took 4 bases from V and 4 from J, leaving 18 bases between them. In DNA, the CDR3 is TGTGCCAGCAGCCCGAAAGGAGGGAAGGTTTACAATGAGCAGTTCTTC. It specifies CASSPKGGKVYNEQFF.

The rearrangement joins TRBV6-5 to TRBJ2-1, with a possible D match to TRBD2 (5 bases). The CDR3 loop spans 15 amino acids. Trimming removed 3 bases from V and 9 bases from J, with 18 bases in between. CDR1 and CDR2 from the germline V gene are MNHEY and SVGAGI. The CDR3 coding sequence is TGTGCCAGCAGTTATGCTAGCTCCTTCTTGGGTGAGCAGTTCTTC. Its protein product is CASSYASSFLGEQFF.

This clone was seen ten or more times. V is TRBV2 and J is TRBJ2-4, with D tentatively TRBD2 (5 bases). Between the trimmed V and J ends, which lost 2 bases and 1 base, there was a span of 9 bases. The germline V gene has CDR1 SNHLY and CDR2 FYNNEI. The CDR3 contains 15 residues. The CDR3 sequence is CASSEWRQAKNIQYF. Written as DNA, the CDR3 is TGTGCCAGCAGTGAATGGAGGCAGGCCAAAAACATTCAGTACTTC.

The CDR3 sequence is CASSIWQPAGYYGYTF. The CDR3 region has the DNA TGTGCCAGTAGTATATGGCAGCCCGCGGGTTACTATGGCTACACCTTC. The chain carries TRBV19 and TRBJ1-2, with D unclear. This CDR3 is built from 16 residues. The germline V gene encodes CDR1 LNHDA and CDR2 SQIVND (reference sequence). Trimming took off 2 bases at V and 3 bases at J, with 16 bases between the two ends.

This chain uses TRBV2 with TRBJ2-3; a possible D gene is TRBD1 (5 bases). The CDR3 consists of 14 residues. Germline CDR1 and CDR2: SNHLY and FYNNEI. The V and J ends lost 6 bases and 4 bases respectively, with 14 bases between them. The CDR3 bases are TGTGCCAGCAGCTTGAAGGACATTTCAGATACGCAGTATTTT. This codes for CASSLKDISDTQYF.

This clone showed up just a few times. J is TRBJ2-5 and V is TRBV9; 8 bases are a match to TRBD1. CDR3 length: 14 amino acids. CDR1 and CDR2 (germline): SGDLS, YYNGEE. Unmatched junction bases numbered 5, after V lost 6 bases and J lost 1 base. The CDR3 here is CASNQGAPQETQYF. The CDR3 region has the DNA TGTGCCAGCAACCAGGGGGCCCCCCAAGAGACCCAGTACTTC.

This chain joins TRBV19 and TRBJ2-7, with D maybe TRBD1 (5 bases). V gave up 3 bases and J gave up 4 bases, with 13 bases separating them. In germline, CDR1 is LNHDA, CDR2 SQIVND (reference sequence). This CDR3 is built from 14 residues. The CDR3 DNA reads as TGTGCCAGTAGTATTCGTATGGCAGGGTACGAGCAGTACTTC. Residues: CASSIRMAGYEQYF.